The clone carrying this T cell receptor beta chain has ten or more counts. CDR1 SGDLS and CDR2 YYNGEE come from the germline V gene. The CDR3 sequence is 15 residues long. V was shortened by 1 base and J by 0 bases, with 10 bases between the two germline ends. TCRdb passed the 5' RACE reads through MiXCR, listing each CDR3 protein once. The repertoire holds 130,000 or so distinct CDR3 sequences, with around 4% as singletons. The data derive from a study of human T cells and chemical hapten exposure. Before extraction, the whole blood was not fractionated, and total RNA was taken from it. This TCR was sampled from a female donor in good health. The chain has TRBV9 and TRBJ1-1, with D possibly matching TRBD1 (5 bases). The CDR3 is CASSVSGGVNTEAFF. In DNA, the CDR3 is TGTGCCAGCAGCGTAAGTGGAGGGGTGAACACTGAAGCTTTCTTT.